The clone carrying this T cell receptor (beta chain) was recorded at least ten times. The antigen remains unidentified. These data come from a study of regulatory T cells in long-lasting Graves disease. Whole-study results and caveats: Shared public clonotypes totalled approximately 3,000 in persistent patients, compared with about 990 in new patients.

Arm-PCR of CDR3 regions and iRepertoire HTBI primers were the basis on which TCR beta libraries were built. TCRdb re-called the multiplex PCR reads with MiXCR, one entry per CDR3 protein. The top ten clones hold 16% of a sample with 400,000 to 450,000 distinct CDR3 sequences, 15% of them seen once. Documented time point: newly diagnosed GD, antithyroid drugs for less than 3 months. The TCR library used RNA extracted from PBMCs. Germline V gene lookup returns CDR1 SNHLY and CDR2 FYNNEI. This CDR3 spans 13 amino acids. The ends were cut back, 7 bases at V and 5 bases at J, with 11 bases in the middle. These data were also filed under a second study, of T cells in Graves' hyperthyroidism and ophthalmopathy. That study reports: Patients counted as stable if ophthalmopathy did not develop within 18 months.

The chain combines TRBV2 with TRBJ1-4; D gene unclear. The receptor was isolated from a woman aged 25-40 years with Graves disease. Sequencing was performed on peripheral blood mononuclear cells (PBMCs), taken at new diagnosis, from a patient treated with antithyroid drugs. CDR3 in DNA: TGTGCCAGCAAGGCGGAGCCAAATGAAAAACTGTTTTTT. Residues: CASKAEPNEKLFF.